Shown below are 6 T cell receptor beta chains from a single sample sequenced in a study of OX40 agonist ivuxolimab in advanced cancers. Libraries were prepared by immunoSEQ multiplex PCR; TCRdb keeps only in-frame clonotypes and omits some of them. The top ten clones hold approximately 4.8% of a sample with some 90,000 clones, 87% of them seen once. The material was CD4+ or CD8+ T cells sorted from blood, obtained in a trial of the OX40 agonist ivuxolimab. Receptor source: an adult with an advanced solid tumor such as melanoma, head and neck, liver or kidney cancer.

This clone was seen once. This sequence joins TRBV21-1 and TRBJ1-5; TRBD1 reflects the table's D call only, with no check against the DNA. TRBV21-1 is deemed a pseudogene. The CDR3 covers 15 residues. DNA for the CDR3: TGTGCCAGCAGCTTTCCCGGGACATACCTCTCACCCCAGCATTTT. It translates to CASSFPGTYLSPQHF.

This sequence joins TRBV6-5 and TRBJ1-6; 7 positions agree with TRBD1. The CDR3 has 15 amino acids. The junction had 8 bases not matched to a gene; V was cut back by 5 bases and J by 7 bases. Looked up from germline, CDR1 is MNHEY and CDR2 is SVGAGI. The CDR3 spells CASSPPGTVNSPLHF. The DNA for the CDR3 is TGTGCCAGCAGTCCACCCGGGACAGTAAATTCACCCCTCCACTTT.

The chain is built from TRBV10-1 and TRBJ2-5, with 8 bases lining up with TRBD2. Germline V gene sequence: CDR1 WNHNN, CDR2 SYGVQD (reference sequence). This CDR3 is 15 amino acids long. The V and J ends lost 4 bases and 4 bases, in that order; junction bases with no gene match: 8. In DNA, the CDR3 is TGCGCCAGCAGTGCGAGTAGCGGGGTCCGAGAGACCCAGTACTTC. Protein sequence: CASSASSGVRETQYF.

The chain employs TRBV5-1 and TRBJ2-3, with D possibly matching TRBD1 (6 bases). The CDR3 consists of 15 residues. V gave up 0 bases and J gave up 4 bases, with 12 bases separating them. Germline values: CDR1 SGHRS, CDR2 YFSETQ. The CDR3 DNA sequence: TGCGCCAGCAGCTTGGCTCTACAGGGTGCAGATACGCAGTATTTT. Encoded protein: CASSLALQGADTQYF.

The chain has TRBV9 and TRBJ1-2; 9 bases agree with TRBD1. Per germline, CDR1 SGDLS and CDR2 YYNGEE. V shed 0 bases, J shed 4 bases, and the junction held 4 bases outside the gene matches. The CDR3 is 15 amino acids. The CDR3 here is CASSVGTGDGYGYTF. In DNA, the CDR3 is TGTGCCAGCAGCGTAGGGACAGGGGATGGCTATGGCTACACCTTC.

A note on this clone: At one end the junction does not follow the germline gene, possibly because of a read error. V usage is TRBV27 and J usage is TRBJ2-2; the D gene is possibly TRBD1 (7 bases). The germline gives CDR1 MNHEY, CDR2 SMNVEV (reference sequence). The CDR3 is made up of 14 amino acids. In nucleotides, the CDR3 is TGTGCCAGCGGTTTGACAGGGAGGAGCGGGGAGCTGTTTTTT. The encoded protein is CASGLTGRSGELFF.